These 9 T cell receptor beta chains were sequenced from one sample in a study of technical replicates of blood from several donors (dated by TCRdb to about 2017). The library was made by the immunoSEQ multiplex PCR assay. Drawn from immuneACCESS, this table holds only the in-frame rearrangements with V and J called that TCRdb kept. Clones are partly lost; checked studies trace under half to an unresolved V gene and leave the rest unexplained. This sample lists 79,000 or so clones; 90% to 95% were detected once. The ten largest clones capture about 0.25% of the sample. The sample consisted of T cells isolated from PBMCs. The receptors shown here come from a human donor in good health.

V and J are TRBV15 and TRBJ2-1, with D possibly matching TRBD2 (5 bases). The ends were cut back, 1 base at V and 6 bases at J, with 10 bases in the middle. CDR3 length: 14 amino acids. The germline V gene encodes CDR1 LNHNV and CDR2 YYDKDF (reference sequence). In nucleotides, the CDR3 is TGTGCCACCAGCAGAGTGGCTAGCCGCAATGAGCAGTTCTTC. Its protein is CATSRVASRNEQFF.

CDR3 sequence reads: CASSDRLAGDQETQYF. CDR3 coding DNA: TGTGCCAGCAGTGACCGTCTAGCGGGGGACCAAGAGACCCAGTACTTC. The V and J genes are TRBV2 and TRBJ2-5; TRBD2 matches at 10 bases. CDR1 SNHLY and CDR2 FYNNEI come from the germline V gene. The CDR3 sequence is 16 residues long. V shed 3 bases, J shed 0 bases, and the junction held 4 bases outside the gene matches.

CDR3 coding DNA: TGTGCCAGCAGTTCTCACGGACATGCCCTATCCTACGAGCAGTACTTC. This codes for CASSSHGHALSYEQYF. This chain joins TRBV27 and TRBJ2-7, with D perhaps TRBD1 (5 bases). CDR1 is MNHEY and CDR2 is SMNVEV in the germline V gene (reference sequence). The CDR3 loop spans 16 amino acids. V was clipped by 4 bases and J by 1 base, with 17 bases between them.

The rearrangement uses TRBV10-3 and TRBJ1-1; a weak D match, TRBD1 (5 bases). The CDR3 length is 16 residues. Germline assignment: CDR1 ENHRY and CDR2 SYGVKD. Trimming pared 7 bases from V and 0 bases from J, leaving 18 bases between. CDR3 protein: CAITGDPGLLNTEAFF. CDR3 coding DNA: TGTGCCATCACGGGAGACCCGGGACTCCTGAACACTGAAGCTTTCTTT.

The chain carries TRBV4-1 and TRBJ1-2, with D hard to call. This CDR3 is built from 14 residues. Trimming took off 0 bases at V and 6 bases at J, with 11 bases between the two ends. From germline, CDR1 is MGHRA and CDR2 YSYEKL. The CDR3 region has the DNA TGCGCCAGCAGCCAAGAAGGCCAGGTCGATGGCTACACCTTC. Residues: CASSQEGQVDGYTF.

CDR3 amino acids: CASSPGPLGDSLAYF. The DNA for the CDR3 is TGTGCCAGCAGCCCCGGACCCTTGGGGGACAGCTTGGCGTATTTT. This chain links TRBV7-9 with TRBJ2-3, with TRBD1 matching over 7 bases. Germline trimming cut 5 bases from V and 14 bases from J; bases unmatched to any gene: 19. CDR1 is SEHNR, CDR2 FQNEAQ, per germline (reference sequence). The CDR3 spans 15 residues.

The chain combines TRBV4-1 with TRBJ2-2, with 10 nucleotides matching TRBD2. With 6 bases clipped from V and 7 bases from J, the junction kept 8 bases outside the gene matches. Germline CDR1 and CDR2: MGHRA and YSYEKL. The CDR3 has 15 amino acids. CDR3 coding DNA: TGCGCCAGCAGTCAGAGCGGGGGGGCGGTCGGGGAGCTGTTTTTT. This codes for CASSQSGGAVGELFF.

V and J are TRBV30 and TRBJ1-2; D possibly corresponds to TRBD1 (5 bases). The germline V gene encodes CDR1 GTSNPN and CDR2 SVGIG (reference sequence). V was clipped by 3 bases and J by 4 bases, with 12 bases between them. The CDR3 is made up of 13 amino acids. The CDR3 reads CAWRGTNSYGYTF. DNA for the CDR3: TGTGCCTGGAGAGGGACTAACTCCTATGGCTACACCTTC. The full variable domain, with the rest looked up from reference TRBV30 and TRBJ1-2, is SQTIHQWPATLVQPVGSPLSLECTVEGTSNPNLYWYRQAAGRGLQLLFYSVGIGQISSEVPQNLSASRPQDRQFILSSKKLLLSDSGFYLCAWRGTNSYGYTFGSGTRLTVV.

The chain employs TRBV9 and TRBJ1-6; 7 nucleotides line up with TRBD1. The CDR3 consists of 15 residues. J gave up 8 bases and V 1 base, and 6 bases lay outside the gene matches. The germline gives CDR1 SGDLS, CDR2 YYNGEE. This CDR3 reads CASSVNAGGDSPLHF. In DNA, the CDR3 is TGTGCCAGCAGCGTAAATGCAGGGGGTGATTCACCCCTCCACTTT.